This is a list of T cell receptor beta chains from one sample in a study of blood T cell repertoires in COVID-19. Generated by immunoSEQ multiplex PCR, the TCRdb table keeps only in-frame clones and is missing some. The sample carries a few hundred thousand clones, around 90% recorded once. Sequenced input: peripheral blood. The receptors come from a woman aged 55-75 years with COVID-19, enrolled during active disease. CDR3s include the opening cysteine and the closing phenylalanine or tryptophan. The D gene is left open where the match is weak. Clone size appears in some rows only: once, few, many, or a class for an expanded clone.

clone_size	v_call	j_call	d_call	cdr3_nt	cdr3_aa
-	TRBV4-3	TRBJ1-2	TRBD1	TGCGCCAGCAGCCAAGAAACCGGGACAGGCAACTATGGCTACACCTTC	CASSQETGTGNYGYTF
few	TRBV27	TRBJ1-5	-	TGTGCCAGCAGTTTAAAGACAGGCCTTAGCAATCAGCCCCAGCATTTT	CASSLKTGLSNQPQHF
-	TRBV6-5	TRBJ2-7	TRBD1	TGTGCCAGCAGTTACTCGAGGCAGGGGGCGAGAGAGCAGTACTTC	CASSYSRQGAREQYF
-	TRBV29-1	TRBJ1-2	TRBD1	TGTTTGGCAGGGGGAAACTATGGCTACACCTTC	CLAGGNYGYTF
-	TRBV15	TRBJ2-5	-	TGTGCCACCTCGGGCGGAGGGTTGGGAGAGACCCAGTACTTC	CATSGGGLGETQYF
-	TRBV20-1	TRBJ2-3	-	TGCAGTGCTAGTAGCGATACGCAGTATTTT	CSASSDTQYF
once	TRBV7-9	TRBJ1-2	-	TGTGCCAGCAGCTCACCTCCGGGCCAAGGGATCAGGGCTAACTATGGCTACACCTTC	CASSSPPGQGIRANYGYTF
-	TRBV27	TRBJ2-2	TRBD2	TGTGCCAGCAGTCCAGGCTCGGGAGGGGCCATGGGGGAGCTGTTTTTT	CASSPGSGGAMGELFF
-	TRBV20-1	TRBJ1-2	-	TGCAGTGCTAGAGGGGCGAAGGGCTACACCTTC	CSARGAKGYTF
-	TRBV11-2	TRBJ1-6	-	TGTGCCAGCAGCCCATTCGGGGGGGGCCGTAATTCACCCCTCCACTTT	CASSPFGGGRNSPLHF
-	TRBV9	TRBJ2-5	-	TGTGCCAGCAGCGTAGGGGGAAGTAGCGGACCCCAAGAGACCCAGTACTTC	CASSVGGSSGPQETQYF
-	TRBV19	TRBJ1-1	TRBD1	TGTGCCAGTAGTAGCCGGGACAGGGAAATAGTTGAAGCTTTCTTT	CASSSRDREIVEAFF
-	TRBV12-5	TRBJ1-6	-	TGTGCTAGTGCCCTGACTGTAGGACAATTGCGTTCACCCCTCCACTTT	CASALTVGQLRSPLHF
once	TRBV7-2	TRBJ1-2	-	TGTGCCAGCAGCTTAGAGGGGCAGGCCTATGGCTACACCTTC	CASSLEGQAYGYTF
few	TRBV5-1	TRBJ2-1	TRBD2	TGCGCCAGCAGCCCCGGGGGGACCAACAATGAGCAGTTCTTC	CASSPGGTNNEQFF
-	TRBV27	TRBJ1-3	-	TGTGCCAGCAGTTCTAGGGGTACCTCTGGAAACACCATATATTTT	CASSSRGTSGNTIYF
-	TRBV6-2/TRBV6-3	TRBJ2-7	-	TGTGCCAGCAGTAGTGCAGGGTCGAACTACGAGCAGTACTTC	CASSSAGSNYEQYF
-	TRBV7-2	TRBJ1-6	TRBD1	TGTGCCAGCAGCCCAAAGACAGGGGTTGGTTCACCCCTCCACTTT	CASSPKTGVGSPLHF
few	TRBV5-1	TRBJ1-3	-	TGCGCCAGCAGCTTGGCCGGGGGAATAGGTCCTGGAAACACCATATATTTT	CASSLAGGIGPGNTIYF
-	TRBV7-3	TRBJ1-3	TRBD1	TGTGCCAGCAGCTTAACTACCGTCGCCGGACAGGGGGTTTCTGGAAACACCATATATTTT	CASSLTTVAGQGVSGNTIYF
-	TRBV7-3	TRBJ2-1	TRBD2	TGTGCCAGCAGCTTACGCAGGACTAGCGGGGATTACAATGAGCAGTTCTTC	CASSLRRTSGDYNEQFF
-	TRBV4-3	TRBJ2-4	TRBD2	TGCGCCAGCAGCCAAGATCTAGCGGGGGGGGAAGACCAGTACTTC	CASSQDLAGGEDQYF